These 5 T cell receptor beta chains were sequenced from one sample in a study of regulatory T cells in long-lasting Graves disease. Noted time point: newly diagnosed GD, antithyroid drugs for less than 3 months. RNA from PBMCs was the source of the TCR library. Investigators prepared the TCR beta libraries by applying iRepertoire HTBI primers and Arm-PCR of CDR3 regions. TCRdb reprocessed the multiplex PCR reads with MiXCR, giving one entry per CDR3 protein. The sample consists of a few hundred thousand distinct CDR3 sequences, 14% of them appearing once. The same sample was also used in a study of T cells in Graves' hyperthyroidism and ophthalmopathy.

Sequenced material: peripheral blood mononuclear cells (PBMCs), taken at new diagnosis, from a patient treated with antithyroid drugs. The receptors derive from a woman between 45 and 60 years old with Graves disease.

This clonotype was seen ten or more times. The chain is built from TRBV13 and TRBJ2-7, with 8 bases lining up with TRBD2. The CDR3 sequence is 13 residues long. CDR1 is PRHDT, CDR2 FYEKMQ, per germline (reference sequence). V lost 10 bases and J lost 2; bases outside the gene matches: 7. CDR3 DNA: TGTGCCACCTCTAACGGGAGGGCCTACGAGCAGTACTTC. It specifies CATSNGRAYEQYF.

This chain connects TRBV20-1 to TRBJ2-1; the D gene could be TRBD1 or TRBD2 (6 bases each). The CDR3 totals 14 residues. Germline-derived CDR1 and CDR2 are DFQATT and SNEGSKA (reference sequence). V was clipped by 6 bases and J by 1 base, with 13 bases between them. CDR3 region: CSAPEGGSYNEQFF. CDR3 coding DNA: TGCAGTGCCCCCGAAGGGGGGTCCTACAATGAGCAGTTCTTC.

On this clonotype: This clone may be a read error of a much larger clone one base away. This CDR3 is missing its conserved last phenylalanine or tryptophan, likely due to a read error. V and J are TRBV7-3 and TRBJ2-1; D possibly uses TRBD1 or TRBD2 (5 bases each). The V gene lost 2 bases and the J gene lost 0 bases, with 14 bases spanning the gap. Germline V gene lookup returns CDR1 SGHTA and CDR2 FQGTGA. The CDR3 contains 17 residues. The chain's CDR3 is CASSLGSFGGSYNEQFS. CDR3 in DNA: TGTGCCAGCAGCTTAGGGTCTTTTGGGGGCTCCTACAATGAGCAGTTCTCC.

This clonotype has ten or more counts. The rearrangement links TRBV6-2 or TRBV6-3 to TRBJ2-7; D may match TRBD1 or TRBD2 (5 bases each). Germline loops: CDR1 MNHEY, CDR2 SVGEGT. This CDR3 is 13 amino acids long. Trimming removed 5 bases from V and 4 bases from J, with 12 bases in between. The CDR3 region is CASSEGLTYEQYF. CDR3 DNA sequence: TGTGCCAGCAGTGAGGGGCTTACATACGAGCAGTACTTC.

With regard to this clonotype: The junction departs from germline at one end; a sequencing error may be responsible. The genes are TRBV28 and TRBJ2-2; 9 nucleotides match TRBD1. The CDR3 runs 16 residues. Germline V CDR1 and CDR2: MDHEN, SYDVKM. The CDR3 loop is CASRETGGAGTGGLVF. For the CDR3, the DNA is TGTGCCAGCAGAGAAACAGGGGGCGCAGGTACCGGGGGGCTGGTTTTT.